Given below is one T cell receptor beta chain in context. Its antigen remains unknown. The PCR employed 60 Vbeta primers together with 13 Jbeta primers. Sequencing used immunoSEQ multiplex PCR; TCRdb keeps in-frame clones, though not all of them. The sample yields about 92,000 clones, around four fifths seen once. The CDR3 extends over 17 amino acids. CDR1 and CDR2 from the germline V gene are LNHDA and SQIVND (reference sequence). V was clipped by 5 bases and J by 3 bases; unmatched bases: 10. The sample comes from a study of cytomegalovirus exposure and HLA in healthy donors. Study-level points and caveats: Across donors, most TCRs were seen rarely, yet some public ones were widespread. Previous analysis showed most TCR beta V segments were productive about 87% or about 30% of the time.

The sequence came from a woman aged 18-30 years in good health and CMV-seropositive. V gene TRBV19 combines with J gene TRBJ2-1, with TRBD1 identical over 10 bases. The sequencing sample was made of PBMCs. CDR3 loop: CASSPQRTGGIYNEQFF. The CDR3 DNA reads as TGTGCCAGTAGTCCCCAAAGGACAGGGGGGATCTACAATGAGCAGTTCTTC.